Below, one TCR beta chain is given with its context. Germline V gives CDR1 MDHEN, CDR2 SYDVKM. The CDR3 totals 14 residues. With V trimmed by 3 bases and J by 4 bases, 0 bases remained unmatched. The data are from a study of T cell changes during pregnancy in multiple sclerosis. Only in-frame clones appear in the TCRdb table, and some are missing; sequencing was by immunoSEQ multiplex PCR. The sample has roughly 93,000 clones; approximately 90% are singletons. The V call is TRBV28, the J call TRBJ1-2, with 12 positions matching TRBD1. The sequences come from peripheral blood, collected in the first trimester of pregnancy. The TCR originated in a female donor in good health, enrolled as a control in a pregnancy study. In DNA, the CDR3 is TGTGCCAGCAGTTTGGGACAGGGGGCCTATGGCTACACCTTC. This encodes CASSLGQGAYGYTF.